One T cell receptor (beta chain) is described in this entry. The data were taken from a study of T cell changes during pregnancy in multiple sclerosis. Clones were sequenced by immunoSEQ multiplex PCR, and TCRdb holds only the in-frame ones, with some missing. The sample has more than 40,000 clones, 90% to 95% seen once. CDR1 is SGDLS, CDR2 YYNGEE, per germline. Trimming at V came to 3 bases and at J to 4 bases, leaving 7 bases not matched to a gene. The CDR3 spans 15 residues. The origin of this receptor is a female donor with multiple sclerosis, enrolled in a pregnancy study. J is TRBJ1-2 and V is TRBV9; TRBD1 aligns across 9 bases. This specimen consisted of CD4+ T cells from peripheral blood mononuclear cells, obtained in the second trimester of pregnancy. The CDR3 DNA sequence: TGTGCCAGCAGCGAGGGACAGGGAGCCCTCTATGGCTACACCTTC. Residues: CASSEGQGALYGYTF.